This TCR beta chain is from a study of tissue T cells after allogeneic stem cell transplantation. Points on this clone: The antigen remains undetermined.

Germline V gene sequence: CDR1 MNHNY, CDR2 SVGAGI (reference sequence). The CDR3 has 16 residues. Trimming removed 6 bases from V and 1 base from J; junction bases left unmatched: 9. Study findings and constraints: Some tissue clones might be persisting host cells; their alloreactivity or antigen specificity was not determined.

Libraries were prepared by immunoSEQ multiplex PCR; TCRdb keeps only in-frame clonotypes and omits some of them. The data contain around 24,000 clones, around 90% of them singletons. The chain recombines TRBV6-6 with TRBJ2-5; 9 nucleotides agree with TRBD1. The receptor was isolated from a male donor at least 60 years old who later had graft-versus-host disease after an allogeneic stem cell transplant. Sequenced material: blood, taken before transplantation. CDR3 in DNA: TGTGCCAGCAGCCTAAACCCGACAGGGGGCCAAGAGACCCAGTACTTC. Protein sequence: CASSLNPTGGQETQYF.